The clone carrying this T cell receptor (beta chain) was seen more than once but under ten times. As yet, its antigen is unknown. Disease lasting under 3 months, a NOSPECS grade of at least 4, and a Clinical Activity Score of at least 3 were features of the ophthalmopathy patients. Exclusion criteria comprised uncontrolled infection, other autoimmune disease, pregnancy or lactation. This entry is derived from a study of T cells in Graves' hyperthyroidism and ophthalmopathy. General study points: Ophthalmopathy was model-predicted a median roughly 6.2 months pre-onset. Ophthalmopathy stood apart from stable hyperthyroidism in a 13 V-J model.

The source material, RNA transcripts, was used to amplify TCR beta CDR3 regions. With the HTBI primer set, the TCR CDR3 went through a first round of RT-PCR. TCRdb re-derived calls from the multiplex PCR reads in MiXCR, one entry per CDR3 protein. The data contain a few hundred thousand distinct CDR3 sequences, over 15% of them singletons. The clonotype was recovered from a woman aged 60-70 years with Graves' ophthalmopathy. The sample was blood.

Here the CDR3 DNA reads TGTGCCAGCAGCCCAGGACAGGGTCGGACCCCTCTATACTTC. It is translated as CASSPGQGRTPLYF. V and J are TRBV28 and TRBJ2-5, with 8 bases that match TRBD1. This CDR3 comprises 14 residues. V dropped 6 bases and J dropped 14; count of bases not matched to a gene: 17. Germline V gives CDR1 MDHEN, CDR2 SYDVKM.